This section outlines one T cell receptor (beta chain) sequence together with its context. The antigen is unknown. A read error may account for a junction end that differs from germline. This entry comes from a study of T cell responses to AZD1222 COVID-19 vaccine. Study details: Timing groups of about 4 and about 12 weeks for second doses were pooled.

Germline CDR1 and CDR2: SGHRS and YFSETQ. The CDR3 contains 15 residues. Study-level findings and limits: There were repertoire samples only from the period after the peak T cell response. When two AZD1222 doses had been given, Spike-specific TCR breadth and depth rose. Reports say nearly half of spike-specific TCRs go after unmutated variant regions.

Only in-frame clones appear in the TCRdb table, and some are missing; sequencing was by immunoSEQ multiplex PCR. The sample yields approximately 110,000 clones, roughly 90% seen once. This receptor was identified in an adult in good health. Sequencing was performed on peripheral blood, taken on day 0 of AZD1222 vaccination. The chain carries TRBV5-1 and TRBJ2-6, with unresolved D. In nucleotides, the CDR3 is TGCGCCAGCAGCACCGGCGTCTCTGGTGCCAACGTCCTGACTTTC. Amino acid sequence: CASSTGVSGANVLTF.